Listed below are T cell receptor beta chains from one sample, sequenced in a study of metastatic and nonmetastatic thyroid tumors. TCRdb called clones again from the PCR reads with MiXCR. This table has 20,000 to 25,000 clones, just over 14% appearing once. Sequenced sample: tumor tissue. All receptors derive from a female donor with papillary thyroid cancer or a benign thyroid nodule (not recorded which). Some clones in this sample may be carry-over from other donors' samples. Each CDR3 is given with its conserved first and last residue. D genes are given only for firm matches. Clone size appears in some rows only: once, few, many, or a class for an expanded clone.

D: NA
J: TRBJ2-2
V: TRBV6-1
size: medium-sized
CDR3: CAIQMDTGELFF
DNA: TGTGCCATCCAGATGGACACCGGGGAGCTGTTTTTT

D: NA
J: TRBJ2-7
V: TRBV20-1
size: many
CDR3: CSAKATYEQYF
DNA: TGCAGTGCTAAGGCTACTTACGAGCAGTACTTC

D: TRBD1
J: TRBJ2-2
V: TRBV5-1
size: medium-sized
CDR3: CASSPPRTGKIGGELFF
DNA: TGCGCCAGCAGCCCCCCCAGGACAGGGAAGATTGGCGGGGAGCTGTTTTTT

D: NA
J: TRBJ2-7
V: TRBV6-2/TRBV6-3
size: many
CDR3: CASSSRAHYEQYF
DNA: TGTGCCAGCAGTAGCAGGGCCCACTACGAGCAGTACTTC

D: TRBD1
J: TRBJ1-1
V: TRBV6-1
size: NA
CDR3: CASSESRTGIWNTEAFF
DNA: TGTGCCAGCAGTGAGTCAAGGACAGGGATTTGGAACACTGAGGCTTTCTTT

D: TRBD1
J: TRBJ2-5
V: TRBV5-1
size: many
CDR3: CASSLDRGQETQYF
DNA: TGCGCCAGCAGCTTGGACAGGGGGCAAGAGACCCAGTACTTC

D: NA
J: TRBJ2-7
V: TRBV5-1
size: NA
CDR3: CASREGAHEQYF
DNA: TGCGCCAGCAGGGAGGGGGCCCACGAGCAGTACTTC

D: NA
J: TRBJ1-1
V: TRBV5-1
size: many
CDR3: CASSLESAQTAFF
DNA: TGCGCCAGCAGCTTGGAGAGCGCCCAAACAGCTTTCTTT

D: NA
J: TRBJ1-5
V: TRBV2
size: many
CDR3: CASSEPNQPQHF
DNA: TGTGCCAGCAGTGAACCTAATCAGCCCCAGCATTTT

D: TRBD1
J: TRBJ1-1
V: TRBV20-1
size: many
CDR3: CSARKGAPEAFF
DNA: TGCAGTGCTAGGAAGGGGGCACCTGAAGCTTTCTTT

D: NA
J: TRBJ2-7
V: TRBV4-2
size: few
CDR3: CASSQDLGDSAYEQYF
DNA: TGTGCCAGCAGCCAAGATTTGGGCGACAGTGCCTACGAGCAGTACTTC

D: NA
J: TRBJ2-3
V: TRBV19
size: many
CDR3: CASSIDPRATDTQYF
DNA: TGTGCCAGTAGTATAGATCCGAGGGCCACAGATACGCAGTATTTT

D: NA
J: TRBJ1-2
V: TRBV2
size: NA
CDR3: CASRRGVGALRVYGYTF
DNA: TGTGCCAGCAGGAGGGGGGTAGGGGCGCTCCGGGTCTATGGCTACACCTTC

D: TRBD1
J: TRBJ1-3
V: TRBV18
size: many
CDR3: CASSPVGTVENTIYF
DNA: TGTGCCAGCTCACCGGTAGGGACAGTGGAAAACACCATATATTTT

D: TRBD1
J: TRBJ1-1
V: TRBV6-1
size: few
CDR3: CASRSGTGIEAFF
DNA: TGTGCCAGCAGATCCGGGACAGGGATAGAAGCTTTCTTT

D: TRBD1
J: TRBJ1-2
V: TRBV5-1
size: many
CDR3: CASSVGTGWYGYTF
DNA: TGCGCCAGCAGCGTCGGGACAGGGTGGTATGGCTACACCTTC

D: TRBD2
J: TRBJ2-3
V: TRBV11-2
size: many
CDR3: CASSPLTSGGQGTQYF
DNA: TGTGCCAGCAGCCCATTGACTAGCGGGGGGCAGGGGACGCAGTATTTT

D: NA
J: TRBJ2-2
V: TRBV7-9
size: many
CDR3: CASSLGQIGELFF
DNA: TGTGCCAGCAGCCTCGGACAGATCGGGGAGCTGTTTTTT

D: NA
J: TRBJ1-5
V: TRBV20-1
size: many
CDR3: CSARNPGPQEPQHF
DNA: TGCAGTGCTAGGAACCCGGGTCCCCAAGAGCCCCAGCATTTT

D: TRBD1
J: TRBJ2-7
V: TRBV12-3/TRBV12-4
size: many
CDR3: CASSLGGDRGYEQYF
DNA: TGTGCCAGCAGTTTGGGGGGGGACAGGGGCTACGAGCAGTACTTC

D: TRBD2
J: TRBJ2-1
V: TRBV7-2
size: NA
CDR3: CATSFFGRALDEQFF
DNA: TGTGCCACCTCTTTTTTCGGGAGGGCCCTCGATGAGCAGTTCTTC

D: TRBD2
J: TRBJ2-7
V: TRBV6-1
size: few
CDR3: CASSTSEPYEQYF
DNA: TGTGCCAGCAGCACTAGCGAACCCTACGAGCAGTACTTC

D: TRBD1
J: TRBJ2-2
V: TRBV6-1
size: NA
CDR3: CASRTGGGELFF
DNA: TGTGCCAGCAGAACAGGGGGCGGGGAGCTGTTTTTT

D: TRBD1
J: TRBJ2-7
V: TRBV6-1
size: NA
CDR3: CASRNRGPYEQYF
DNA: TGTGCCAGCAGAAACAGGGGGCCCTACGAGCAGTACTTC

D: NA
J: TRBJ1-2
V: TRBV20-1
size: once
CDR3: CSASEANRESYGYTF
DNA: TGCAGTGCTAGTGAGGCAAACAGGGAGTCCTATGGCTACACCTTC

D: TRBD1
J: TRBJ1-1
V: TRBV20-1
size: many
CDR3: CSASRGQGIPGTEAFF
DNA: TGCAGTGCTAGCCGGGGACAGGGGATTCCAGGGACTGAAGCTTTCTTT

D: NA
J: TRBJ2-3
V: TRBV10-1
size: many
CDR3: CASSPGGGTDTQYF
DNA: TGCGCCAGCAGTCCAGGGGGAGGGACAGATACGCAGTATTTT

D: NA
J: TRBJ1-1
V: TRBV10-3
size: many
CDR3: CAGKQSENTEAFF
DNA: TGTGCCGGGAAACAGAGCGAGAACACTGAAGCTTTCTTT

D: NA
J: TRBJ1-3
V: TRBV20-1
size: once
CDR3: CSARGDFYSVNTIYF
DNA: TGCAGTGCTAGAGGTGACTTTTACTCTGTAAACACCATATATTTT

D: NA
J: TRBJ1-6
V: TRBV19
size: many
CDR3: CTSSIQGYNSPLHF
DNA: TGTACCAGTAGTATTCAGGGCTATAATTCACCCCTCCACTTT

D: NA
J: TRBJ2-6
V: TRBV12-3/TRBV12-4
size: NA
CDR3: CASSSHGSGANVLTF
DNA: TGTGCCAGCAGCTCCCACGGCTCTGGGGCCAACGTCCTGACTTTC

D: NA
J: TRBJ1-1
V: TRBV20-1
size: NA
CDR3: CSARPGVTEAFF
DNA: TGCAGTGCTAGACCGGGGGTCACTGAAGCTTTCTTT

D: TRBD2
J: TRBJ2-1
V: TRBV11-3
size: many
CDR3: CASSLGLAGLDEQFF
DNA: TGTGCCAGCAGCTTAGGACTAGCGGGACTCGATGAGCAGTTCTTC

D: TRBD1
J: TRBJ2-7
V: TRBV7-2
size: once
CDR3: CASSPPGQGTYEQYF
DNA: TGTGCCAGCAGCCCACCGGGACAGGGAACCTACGAGCAGTACTTC

D: NA
J: TRBJ1-4
V: TRBV12-3/TRBV12-4
size: many
CDR3: CASSLSEKLFF
DNA: TGTGCCAGCAGTTTAAGTGAAAAACTGTTTTTT

D: NA
J: TRBJ2-7
V: TRBV3-1
size: NA
CDR3: CASSQGRHHYF
DNA: TGTGCCAGCAGCCAAGGCCGTCATCATTACTTC

D: TRBD2
J: TRBJ2-7
V: TRBV6-5
size: NA
CDR3: CASSYSSGGYGHYF
DNA: TGTGCCAGCAGTTACTCGAGCGGGGGCTACGGGCATTACTTC

D: TRBD1
J: TRBJ1-5
V: TRBV19
size: many
CDR3: CASSIAGGYRSNQPQHF
DNA: TGTGCCAGTAGTATCGCAGGGGGGTATAGAAGCAATCAGCCCCAGCATTTT

D: TRBD1
J: TRBJ2-7
V: TRBV20-1
size: many
CDR3: CSARAGQGDSGEQYF
DNA: TGCAGTGCTAGAGCGGGACAGGGGGATTCCGGCGAGCAGTACTTC

D: NA
J: TRBJ1-3
V: TRBV19
size: many
CDR3: CASSIWGRGRSGNTIYF
DNA: TGTGCCAGTAGTATCTGGGGCAGGGGTCGGTCTGGAAACACCATATATTTT

D: NA
J: TRBJ1-6
V: TRBV18
size: medium-sized
CDR3: CASSPDRNSPLHF
DNA: TGTGCCAGCTCACCAGATCGTAATTCACCCCTCCACTTT

D: TRBD2
J: TRBJ2-1
V: TRBV20-1
size: many
CDR3: CSASREGPNEQFF
DNA: TGCAGTGCCTCCCGGGAGGGCCCCAATGAGCAGTTCTTC

D: NA
J: TRBJ1-4
V: TRBV5-5
size: many
CDR3: CASSLAPLGSYEKLFF
DNA: TGTGCCAGCAGCTTGGCGCCCTTGGGGAGTTATGAAAAACTGTTTTTT

D: NA
J: TRBJ1-1
V: TRBV28
size: many
CDR3: CASSFPRTVKAFF
DNA: TGTGCCAGCAGTTTCCCCCGGACAGTTAAAGCTTTCTTT

D: NA
J: TRBJ2-5
V: TRBV20-1
size: NA
CDR3: CSDRVPLAKTQYF
DNA: TGCAGTGATAGAGTACCCCTAGCGAAGACCCAGTACTTC

D: NA
J: TRBJ1-5
V: TRBV20-1
size: many
CDR3: CSAIPGPNQPQHF
DNA: TGCAGTGCCATCCCGGGTCCCAATCAGCCCCAGCATTTT

D: NA
J: TRBJ1-1
V: TRBV12-3/TRBV12-4
size: many
CDR3: CASSLGPGREAFF
DNA: TGTGCCAGCAGTTTAGGCCCAGGGAGAGAAGCTTTCTTT

D: NA
J: TRBJ1-2
V: TRBV30
size: NA
CDR3: CAWNRALGGYTF
DNA: TGTGCCTGGAACAGGGCCCTGGGAGGCTACACCTTC

D: NA
J: TRBJ2-3
V: TRBV6-1
size: medium-sized
CDR3: CASSVLASTDTQYF
DNA: TGTGCCAGCAGTGTACTAGCCAGCACAGATACGCAGTATTTT

D: NA
J: TRBJ1-1
V: TRBV18
size: many
CDR3: CASSQSGPNTEAFF
DNA: TGTGCCAGCTCACAGTCCGGTCCGAACACTGAAGCTTTCTTT

D: TRBD2
J: TRBJ2-2
V: TRBV11-1
size: many
CDR3: CASSRSGGVNTGELFF
DNA: TGTGCCAGCAGCCGGAGCGGGGGGGTAAACACCGGGGAGCTGTTTTTT

D: NA
J: TRBJ1-3
V: TRBV6-1
size: medium-sized
CDR3: CASREESGNTIYF
DNA: TGTGCCAGCAGGGAAGAGTCTGGAAACACCATATATTTT

D: NA
J: TRBJ1-5
V: TRBV5-1
size: many
CDR3: CASSLDSNQPQHF
DNA: TGCGCCAGCAGCTTGGACAGCAATCAGCCCCAGCATTTT

D: NA
J: TRBJ2-7
V: TRBV6-4
size: many
CDR3: CASSPDTSSYEQYF
DNA: TGTGCCAGCAGTCCCGACACCAGCTCCTACGAGCAGTACTTC

D: NA
J: TRBJ2-4
V: TRBV7-2
size: many
CDR3: CASSPNLGGLAKNIQYF
DNA: TGTGCCAGCAGCCCGAACCTAGGGGGGCTAGCCAAAAACATTCAGTACTTC

D: TRBD1
J: TRBJ1-1
V: TRBV6-1
size: many
CDR3: CASSLGQLNTEAFF
DNA: TGTGCCAGCAGCCTGGGACAGCTGAACACTGAAGCTTTCTTT

D: NA
J: TRBJ2-2
V: TRBV18
size: many
CDR3: CASGDSGTGELFF
DNA: TGTGCCAGCGGGGACTCGGGCACCGGGGAGCTGTTTTTT

D: NA
J: TRBJ1-6
V: TRBV15
size: many
CDR3: CATSREVYNSPLHF
DNA: TGTGCCACCAGCAGAGAGGTCTATAATTCACCCCTCCACTTT

D: TRBD1
J: TRBJ1-1
V: TRBV20-1
size: medium-sized
CDR3: CSARDPDRGNTEAFF
DNA: TGCAGTGCTAGAGACCCTGACAGGGGGAACACTGAAGCTTTCTTT

D: NA
J: TRBJ1-1
V: TRBV6-1
size: NA
CDR3: CASSDVESTEAFF
DNA: TGTGCCAGCAGTGATGTTGAGAGCACTGAAGCTTTCTTT